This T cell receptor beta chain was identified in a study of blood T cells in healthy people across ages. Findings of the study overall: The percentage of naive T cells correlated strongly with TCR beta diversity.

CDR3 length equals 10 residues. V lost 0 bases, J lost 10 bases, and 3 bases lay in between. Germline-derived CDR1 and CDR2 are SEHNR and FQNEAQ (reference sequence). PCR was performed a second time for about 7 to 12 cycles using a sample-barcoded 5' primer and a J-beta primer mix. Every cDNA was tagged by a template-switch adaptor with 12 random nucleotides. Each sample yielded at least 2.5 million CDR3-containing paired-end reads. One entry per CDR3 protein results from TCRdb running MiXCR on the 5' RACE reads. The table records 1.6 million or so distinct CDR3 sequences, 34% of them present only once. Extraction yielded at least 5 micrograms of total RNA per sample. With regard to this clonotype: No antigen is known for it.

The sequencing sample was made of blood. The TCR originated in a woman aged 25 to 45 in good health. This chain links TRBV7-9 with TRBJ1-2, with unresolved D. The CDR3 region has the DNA TGTGCCAGCAGCTTAGCTGACTACACCTTC. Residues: CASSLADYTF.